This entry is about one T cell receptor beta chain. This record belongs to a study of blood T cell repertoires in COVID-19. Study context: Whether acute or convalescent, the COVID-19 samples came from the United States, Italy and Spain. T cells, B-cell-depleted T cells, or PBMCs provided the cDNA or gDNA that served as material.

Some clones are missing from TCRdb's copy, which holds only in-frame ones; the method was immunoSEQ multiplex PCR. The sample contains around 200,000 clones, about 80% of which appear only once. CDR1 and CDR2 (germline): SEHNR, FQNEAQ (reference sequence). The V and J ends lost 1 base and 5 bases respectively, with 8 bases between them. The CDR3 is 13 amino acids. Sequencing input: peripheral blood. The chain is built from TRBV7-9 and TRBJ1-1; D is unresolved. The receptor comes from a man under 40 with active or convalescent COVID-19. CDR3 amino acids: CASSLELGTEAFF. As DNA, the CDR3 is TGTGCCAGCAGCTTAGAACTAGGGACTGAAGCTTTCTTT.